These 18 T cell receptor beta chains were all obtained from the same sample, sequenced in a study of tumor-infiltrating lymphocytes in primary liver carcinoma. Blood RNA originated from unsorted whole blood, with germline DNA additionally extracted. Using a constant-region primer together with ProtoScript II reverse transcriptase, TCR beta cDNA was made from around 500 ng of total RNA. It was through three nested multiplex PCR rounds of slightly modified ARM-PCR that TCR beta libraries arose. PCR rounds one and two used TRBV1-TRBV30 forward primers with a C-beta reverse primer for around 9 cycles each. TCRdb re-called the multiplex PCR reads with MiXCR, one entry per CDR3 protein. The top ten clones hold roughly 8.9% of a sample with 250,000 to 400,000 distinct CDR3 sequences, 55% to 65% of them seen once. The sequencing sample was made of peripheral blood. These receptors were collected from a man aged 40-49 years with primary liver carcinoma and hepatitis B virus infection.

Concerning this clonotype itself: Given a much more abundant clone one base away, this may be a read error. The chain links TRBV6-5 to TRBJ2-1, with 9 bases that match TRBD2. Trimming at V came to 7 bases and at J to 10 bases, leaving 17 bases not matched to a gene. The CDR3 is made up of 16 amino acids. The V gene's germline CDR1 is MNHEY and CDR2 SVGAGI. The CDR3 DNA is TGTGCCAGCAATCCTTGGGCCGGCGGGAGGGCCCGGGAGCAGTTCTTC. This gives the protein CASNPWAGGRAREQFF.

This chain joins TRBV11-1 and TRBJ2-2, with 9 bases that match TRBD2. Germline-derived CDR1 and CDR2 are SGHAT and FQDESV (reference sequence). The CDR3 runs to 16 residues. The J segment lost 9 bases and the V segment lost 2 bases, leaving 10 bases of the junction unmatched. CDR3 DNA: TGTGCCAGCAGCTTAATAGCGGGAGAGGGAACCAGGGAGCTGTTTTTT. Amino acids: CASSLIAGEGTRELFF.

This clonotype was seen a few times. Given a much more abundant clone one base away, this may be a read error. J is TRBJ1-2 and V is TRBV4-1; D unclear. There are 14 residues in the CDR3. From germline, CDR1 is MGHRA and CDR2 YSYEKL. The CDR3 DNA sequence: TGCGCCAGCAACCAAGATCCAATGCTCTATGGCTACACCTTC. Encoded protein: CASNQDPMLYGYTF.

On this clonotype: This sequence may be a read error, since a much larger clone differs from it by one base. CDR3 amino acids: CAIRELEGGSYNEQFF. CDR3 coding DNA: TGTGCCATCAGGGAACTAGAGGGAGGCTCCTACAATGAGCAGTTCTTC. This chain connects TRBV10-3 to TRBJ2-1; possibly TRBD2 for D (6 bases). This CDR3 is built from 16 residues. CDR1 and CDR2 (germline): ENHRY, SYGVKD. V gave up 6 bases and J gave up 0 bases, with 15 bases separating them.

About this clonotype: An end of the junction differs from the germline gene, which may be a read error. CDR3 sequence: CATGHGSQPQHF. Here the CDR3 DNA reads TGTGCCACCGGACATGGCTCCCAGCCCCAGCACTTT. The chain is built from TRBV6-5 and TRBJ1-5; possibly TRBD1 for D (5 bases). The CDR3 loop spans 12 amino acids. Germline values: CDR1 MNHEY, CDR2 SVGAGI.

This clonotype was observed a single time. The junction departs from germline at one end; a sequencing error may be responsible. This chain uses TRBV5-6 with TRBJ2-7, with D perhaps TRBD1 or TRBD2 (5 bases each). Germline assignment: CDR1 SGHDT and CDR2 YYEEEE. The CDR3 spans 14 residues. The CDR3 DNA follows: TGTGCCAGCAGCTTCACGGGGCCTTCCTACGAGCACTACTTC. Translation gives CASSFTGPSYEHYF.

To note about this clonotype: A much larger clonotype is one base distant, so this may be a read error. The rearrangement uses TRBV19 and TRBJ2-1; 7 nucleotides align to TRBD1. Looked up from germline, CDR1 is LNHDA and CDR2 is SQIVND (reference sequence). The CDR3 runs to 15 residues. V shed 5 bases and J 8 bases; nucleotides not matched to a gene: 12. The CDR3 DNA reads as TGTGCCAGTAGTTCCGGGACAGCGGCTAATCATGAGCAGTTCTTC. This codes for CASSSGTAANHEQFF.

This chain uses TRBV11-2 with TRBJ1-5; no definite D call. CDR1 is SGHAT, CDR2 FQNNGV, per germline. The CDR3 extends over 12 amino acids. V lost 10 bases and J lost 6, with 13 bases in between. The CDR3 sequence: CAKSLMGQPQHF. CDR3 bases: TGTGCCAAGAGCTTAATGGGTCAGCCCCAGCATTTT.

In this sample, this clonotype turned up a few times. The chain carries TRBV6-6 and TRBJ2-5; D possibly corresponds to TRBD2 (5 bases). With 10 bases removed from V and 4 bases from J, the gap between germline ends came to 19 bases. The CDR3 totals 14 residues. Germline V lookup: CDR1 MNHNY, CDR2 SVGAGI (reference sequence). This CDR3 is CAINPEEGSETQYF. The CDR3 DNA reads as TGTGCCATCAACCCCGAAGAGGGTTCAGAGACCCAGTACTTC.

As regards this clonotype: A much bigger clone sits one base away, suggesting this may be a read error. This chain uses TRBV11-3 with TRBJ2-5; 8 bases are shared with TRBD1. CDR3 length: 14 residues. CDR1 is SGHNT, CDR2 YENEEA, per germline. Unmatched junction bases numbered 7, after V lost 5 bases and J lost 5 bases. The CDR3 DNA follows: TGTGCCAGCAGCCATCGGACAGGGAGGGAGACCCAGTACTTC. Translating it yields CASSHRTGRETQYF.

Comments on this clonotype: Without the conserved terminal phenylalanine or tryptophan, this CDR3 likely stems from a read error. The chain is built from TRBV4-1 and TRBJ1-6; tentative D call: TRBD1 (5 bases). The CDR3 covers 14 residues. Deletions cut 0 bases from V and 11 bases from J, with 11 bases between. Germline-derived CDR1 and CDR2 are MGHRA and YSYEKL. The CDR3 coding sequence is TGCGCCAGCAGCCAAGATGAAGGGGTGACACCCCTCCACTTA. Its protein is CASSQDEGVTPLHL.

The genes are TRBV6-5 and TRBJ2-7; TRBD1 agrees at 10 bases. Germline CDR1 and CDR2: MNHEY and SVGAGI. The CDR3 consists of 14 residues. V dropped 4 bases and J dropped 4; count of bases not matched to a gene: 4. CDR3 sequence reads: CASSSTGGFYEQYF. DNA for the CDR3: TGTGCCAGCAGTTCGACAGGGGGCTTTTACGAGCAGTACTTC.

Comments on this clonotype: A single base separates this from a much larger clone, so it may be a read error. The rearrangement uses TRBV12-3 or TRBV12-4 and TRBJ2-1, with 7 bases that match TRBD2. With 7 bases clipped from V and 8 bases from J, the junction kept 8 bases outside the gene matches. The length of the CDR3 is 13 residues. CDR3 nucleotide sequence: TGTGCCAGCATGTTTTGGGGGGGTTATGAGCAGTTCTTC. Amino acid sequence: CASMFWGGYEQFF.

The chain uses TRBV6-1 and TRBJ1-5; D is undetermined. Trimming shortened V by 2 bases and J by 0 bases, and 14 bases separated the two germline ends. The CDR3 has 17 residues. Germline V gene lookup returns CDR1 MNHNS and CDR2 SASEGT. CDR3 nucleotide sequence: TGTGCCAGCAGTGAACTAGGACGGAGTTATAGCAATCAGCCCCAGCATTTT. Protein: CASSELGRSYSNQPQHF.

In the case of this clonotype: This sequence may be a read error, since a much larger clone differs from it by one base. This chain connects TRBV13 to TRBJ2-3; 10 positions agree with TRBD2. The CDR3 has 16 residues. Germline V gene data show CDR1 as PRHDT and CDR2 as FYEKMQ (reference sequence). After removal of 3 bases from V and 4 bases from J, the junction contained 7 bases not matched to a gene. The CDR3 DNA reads TGTGCCAGCAGCTTCGGGTCTAGCGGGAGCCCAGATACGCAGTATTTT. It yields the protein CASSFGSSGSPDTQYF. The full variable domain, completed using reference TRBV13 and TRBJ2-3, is AAGVIQSPRHLIKEKRETATLKCYPIPRHDTVYWYQQGPGQDPQFLISFYEKMQSDKGSIPDRFSAQQFSDYHSELNMSSLELGDSALYFCASSFGSSGSPDTQYFGPGTRLTVL.

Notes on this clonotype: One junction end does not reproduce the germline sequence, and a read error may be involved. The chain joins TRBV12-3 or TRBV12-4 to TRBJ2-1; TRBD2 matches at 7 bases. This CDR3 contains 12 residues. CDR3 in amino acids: CTSSLGGNEQFF. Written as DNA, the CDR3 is TGTACCAGCAGTCTGGGGGGGAATGAGCAGTTCTTC.

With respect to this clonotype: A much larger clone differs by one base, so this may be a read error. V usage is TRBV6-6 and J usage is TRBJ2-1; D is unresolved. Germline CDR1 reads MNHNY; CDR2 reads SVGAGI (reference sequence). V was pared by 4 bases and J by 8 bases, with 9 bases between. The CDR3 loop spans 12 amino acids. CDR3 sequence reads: CASSSTIHEQFF. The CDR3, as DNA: TGTGCCAGCAGTTCCACGATCCATGAGCAGTTCTTC.

CDR3 DNA sequence: TGTGCCAGCAGTCGACTAACGGGACCCGGGGAGCTGTTTTTT. Its translation is CASSRLTGPGELFF. The chain couples TRBV6-4 to TRBJ2-2; D may be TRBD1 or TRBD2 (5 bases each). Germline CDR1 is MRHNA and CDR2 is SNTAGT. This CDR3 has 14 amino acids. Deletions cut 5 bases from V and 6 bases from J, with 13 bases between.